This T cell receptor (beta chain) was found in a study of blood T cell repertoires in COVID-19. Across the whole study: Italy, Spain and the United States were the sources of the convalescent and acute COVID-19 samples.

The CDR3 is 16 amino acids. Trimming took 8 bases from V and 1 from J, leaving 17 bases between them. Germline V lookup: CDR1 LNHDA, CDR2 SQIVND (reference sequence). Residents of about two dozen US areas, aged about 18 to 89 years, made up the participants. Each participant's cohort was designated according to participant-reported clinical history. As originally analysed: Amplification of reference gene primers provided the estimated nucleated cell counts. Here immunoSEQ multiplex PCR was the method, and the copy in TCRdb shows in-frame clones only, minus some. The V and J calls and clone size are taken from that table; D and trimming were inferred from the DNA. The sample holds more than 250,000 clones, 82% seen once.

The chain couples TRBV19 to TRBJ2-2; the D gene is possibly TRBD2 (5 bases). The sample was PBMCs or T cells enriched from blood (not recorded which). This clonotype was obtained from a man aged 35 to 55 who had been exposed to COVID-19. CDR3 sequence reads: CASLLRGSGNTGELFF. The CDR3 nucleotides are TGTGCCAGTCTTCTCAGAGGGAGTGGGAACACCGGGGAGCTGTTTTTT.